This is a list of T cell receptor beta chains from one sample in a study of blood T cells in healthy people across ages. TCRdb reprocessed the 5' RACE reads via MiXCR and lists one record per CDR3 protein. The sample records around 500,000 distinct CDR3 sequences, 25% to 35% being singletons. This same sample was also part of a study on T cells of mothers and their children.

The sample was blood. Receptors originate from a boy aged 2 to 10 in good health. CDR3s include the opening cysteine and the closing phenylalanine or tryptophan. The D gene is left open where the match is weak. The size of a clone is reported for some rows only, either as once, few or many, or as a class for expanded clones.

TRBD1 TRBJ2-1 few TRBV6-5 CASRSGTGGGNEQFF TGTGCCAGCAGAAGCGGGACAGGGGGCGGGAATGAGCAGTTCTTC
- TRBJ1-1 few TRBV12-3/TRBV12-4 CASRPMANTEAFF TGTGCCAGCAGACCCATGGCGAACACTGAAGCTTTCTTT
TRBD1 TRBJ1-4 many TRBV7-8 CASSRSDRGLDEKLFF TGTGCCAGCAGCAGATCGGACAGGGGGCTCGATGAAAAACTGTTTTTT
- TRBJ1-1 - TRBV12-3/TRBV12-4 CASSRTGQPAEAFF TGTGCCAGCAGTAGAACCGGACAGCCGGCCGAAGCTTTCTTT
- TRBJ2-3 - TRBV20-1 CSARVGARTDTQYF TGCAGTGCTAGAGTCGGGGCCCGCACAGATACGCAGTATTTT
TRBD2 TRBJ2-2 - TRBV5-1 CASSSSGGSLTGELFF TGCGCCAGTAGCTCCTCGGGCGGGAGCTTGACCGGGGAGCTGTTTTTT
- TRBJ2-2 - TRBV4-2 CASSQSLGETGELFF TGTGCCAGCAGCCAATCCCTCGGAGAGACCGGGGAGCTGTTTTTT
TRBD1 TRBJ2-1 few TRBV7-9 CASSPQDRDYEQFF TGTGCCAGCAGCCCGCAGGACAGGGATTATGAGCAGTTCTTC
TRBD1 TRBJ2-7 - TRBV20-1 CSARQGFLEQYF TGCAGTGCCAGACAGGGTTTCCTCGAGCAGTACTTC
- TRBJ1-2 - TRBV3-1 CASSQDRSRAGHTF TGTGCCAGCAGCCAAGACAGGAGCCGGGCTGGCCACACCTTC